The 30 T cell receptor beta chains presented below share a single source sample, sequenced in a study of T cells after yellow fever vaccination. In TCRdb, the 5' RACE reads were re-called with MiXCR into one record per CDR3 protein. The sample lists approximately 110,000 distinct CDR3 sequences, under 9% seen once, with around 25% in the top ten. Sample: CD8+ T cells sorted from PBMCs, taken 45 days after the yellow fever booster vaccination. These receptors all stem from a man aged 25 to 45 who received the YFV17D yellow fever vaccine.

The gene calls are TRBV20-1 and TRBJ1-1; the D gene is possibly TRBD1 (6 bases). The CDR3 is 14 residues long. Germline V gives CDR1 DFQATT, CDR2 SNEGSKA (reference sequence). Trimming removed 6 bases from V and 3 bases from J, with 17 bases in between. CDR3 in amino acids: CSAPGALADTEAFF. Here the CDR3 DNA reads TGCAGTGCCCCGGGGGCTTTGGCGGACACTGAAGCTTTCTTT.

This clonotype was seen at least ten times. The rearrangement links TRBV27 to TRBJ2-5; D may be TRBD1 or TRBD2 (5 bases each). Germline V gives CDR1 MNHEY, CDR2 SMNVEV (reference sequence). Trimming removed 2 bases from V and 2 bases from J, with 12 bases in between. The CDR3 runs 15 residues. The CDR3 nucleotides read TGTGCCAGCAGTTTACTGGGGGTGGGACAAGAGACCCAGTACTTC. It codes for CASSLLGVGQETQYF.

The table lists this clonotype with many counts. The chain uses TRBV28 and TRBJ2-1, with no clear D. The CDR3 has 13 residues. Trimming removed 3 bases at V and 2 bases at J, with 5 bases between. Germline V CDR1 and CDR2: MDHEN, SYDVKM. This CDR3 reads CASSLAPYNEQFF. Written as DNA, the CDR3 is TGTGCCAGCAGTTTGGCCCCCTACAATGAGCAGTTCTTC.

This clonotype was seen many times. This chain connects TRBV6-1 to TRBJ2-3; 10 bases map to TRBD2. The germline V gene encodes CDR1 MNHNS and CDR2 SASEGT. V was pared by 5 bases and J by 6 bases, with 2 bases of the junction left unmatched. The CDR3 contains 13 residues. DNA of the CDR3: TGTGCCAGCAGTCGTAGCGGGAGGGATACGCAGTATTTT. This sequence encodes CASSRSGRDTQYF.

This rearrangement joins TRBV7-9 to TRBJ2-3; 8 nucleotides align to TRBD2. CDR3 length: 16 amino acids. Germline trimming cut 0 bases from V and 7 bases from J; bases unmatched to any gene: 9. Germline-derived CDR1 and CDR2 are SEHNR and FQNEAQ (reference sequence). The CDR3 is CASSLASGTPGNTQYF. The DNA of the CDR3 is TGTGCCAGCAGCTTAGCTAGCGGGACGCCAGGAAATACGCAGTATTTT.

The rearrangement uses TRBV4-1 and TRBJ2-3; no reliable D call. With 0 bases removed from V and 2 bases from J, the gap between germline ends came to 9 bases. The CDR3 extends over 15 amino acids. Germline lookup yields CDR1 MGHRA and CDR2 YSYEKL. CDR3 DNA sequence: TGCGCCAGCAGCCAAGAAATTGTATCCACAGATACGCAGTATTTT. This translates into CASSQEIVSTDTQYF.

This clonotype turned up a few times. The chain carries TRBV27 and TRBJ2-1, with 7 bases that match TRBD1. Germline values: CDR1 MNHEY, CDR2 SMNVEV (reference sequence). CDR3 length: 18 amino acids. V dropped 0 bases and J dropped 0; count of bases not matched to a gene: 8. In nucleotides, the CDR3 is TGTGCCAGCAGTTTATCTGAGGGGGCGGCAAGCTCCTACAATGAGCAGTTCTTC. This gives the protein CASSLSEGAASSYNEQFF.

This clonotype was seen at least ten times. The chain links TRBV11-2 to TRBJ2-7, with 8 positions matching TRBD2. V lost 5 bases to trimming and J lost 2 bases; unmatched junction nucleotides: 8. Per germline, CDR1 SGHAT and CDR2 FQNNGV. The CDR3 spans 15 residues. The CDR3 DNA is TGTGCCAGCAGCCTACGGCAGGGACTAGCCTACGAGCAGTACTTC. Protein sequence: CASSLRQGLAYEQYF.

This clonotype showed up many times. V usage is TRBV29-1 and J usage is TRBJ2-1, with 7 nucleotides matching TRBD2. J lost 7 bases, V lost 1 base, and 4 bases had no gene match. The germline gives CDR1 SQVTM, CDR2 ANQGSEA. The CDR3 covers 13 residues. CDR3 sequence (DNA): TGCAGCGTTGAAGGTACTAGCGTGAATGAGCAGTTCTTC. Amino acid sequence: CSVEGTSVNEQFF.

This clonotype has just a few counts. Here the CDR3 DNA reads TGTGCCAGCAGGGGAGACAGGGGGCCCAACAATGAGCAGTTCTTC. Amino acids: CASRGDRGPNNEQFF. The chain couples TRBV6-2 or TRBV6-3 to TRBJ2-1, with TRBD1 matching 10 bases. The CDR3 is made up of 15 amino acids. J was trimmed by 5 bases and V by 6 bases; bases with no gene match: 7. Germline CDR1 is MNHEY and CDR2 is SVGEGT.

This clonotype has at least ten counts. The chain is built from TRBV6-1 and TRBJ2-3; D remains unclear. The CDR3 loop spans 15 amino acids. Trimming shortened V by 6 bases and J by 0 bases, and 13 bases separated the two germline ends. Germline values: CDR1 MNHNS, CDR2 SASEGT. CDR3 nucleotides: TGTGCCAGCAGCTCCGGACGGTCTAGCACAGATACGCAGTATTTT. Translating gives CASSSGRSSTDTQYF.

This clonotype was counted ten times or more. V is TRBV5-1 and J is TRBJ2-7; 9 bases map to TRBD1. Germline lookup yields CDR1 SGHRS and CDR2 YFSETQ. J gave up 3 bases and V 7 bases, and 2 bases lay outside the gene matches. This CDR3 has 12 amino acids. The CDR3 sequence is CASGGQGYEQYF. CDR3 nucleotides: TGCGCCAGCGGGGGACAGGGCTACGAGCAGTACTTC. The whole variable domain, filled in from reference TRBV5-1 and TRBJ2-7, reads KAGVTQTPRYLIKTRGQQVTLSCSPISGHRSVSWYQQTPGQGLQFLFEYFSETQRNKGNFPGRFSGRQFSNSRSEMNVSTLELGDSALYLCASGGQGYEQYFGPGTRLTVT.

This clonotype was seen many times. V is TRBV9 and J is TRBJ2-4; D not certain. This CDR3 has 14 amino acids. The germline V gene encodes CDR1 SGDLS and CDR2 YYNGEE. V was cut by 0 bases and J by 1 base, with 5 bases left in between. The CDR3 is CASSVGIAKNIQYF. The CDR3 coding sequence is TGTGCCAGCAGCGTAGGGATTGCCAAAAACATTCAGTACTTC.

This clonotype occurred many times. This sequence joins TRBV20-1 and TRBJ2-7, with TRBD2 matching over 7 bases. V gave up 3 bases and J gave up 3 bases; unmatched junction bases: 5. Germline loops: CDR1 DFQATT, CDR2 SNEGSKA (reference sequence). The CDR3 loop spans 13 amino acids. The CDR3 bases are TGCAGTGCTAGCGACCAGCGGGACTACGAGCAGTACTTC. Its translation is CSASDQRDYEQYF.

V gene TRBV20-1 combines with J gene TRBJ2-7, with D hard to call. Germline V gives CDR1 DFQATT, CDR2 SNEGSKA (reference sequence). V was trimmed by 1 base and J by 3 bases, leaving 10 bases between them. The CDR3 runs 13 residues. CDR3 coding DNA: TGCAGTGCTAGAGTTGGCAGCAGCTACGAGCAGTACTTC. Its protein product is CSARVGSSYEQYF.

This clonotype was counted ten times or more. The rearrangement links TRBV9 to TRBJ2-1, with D possibly called TRBD1 or TRBD2 (6 bases each). Germline CDR1 and CDR2: SGDLS and YYNGEE. The V end lost 3 bases, the J end lost 7 bases, and 11 bases lay between the germline ends. The CDR3 length is 13 residues. CDR3 in DNA: TGTGCCAGCAGCGGGGGGGCGAATAATGAGCAGTTCTTC. Its translation: CASSGGANNEQFF. Supplemented by reference TRBV9 and TRBJ2-1, the full variable domain reads DSGVTQTPKHLITATGQRVTLRCSPRSGDLSVYWYQQSLDQGLQFLIQYYNGEERAKGNILERFSAQQFPDLHSELNLSSLELGDSALYFCASSGGANNEQFFGPGTRLTVL.

The CDR3 DNA reads as TGTGCCAGCAGCCTCAGGTGGGACGAGCAGTACTTC. Translating gives CASSLRWDEQYF. The chain links TRBV7-2 to TRBJ2-7; the D is unclear. This CDR3 contains 12 residues. CDR1 is SGHTA, CDR2 FQGNSA, per germline. Deletions cut 5 bases from V and 5 bases from J, with 10 bases between.

DNA of the CDR3: TGTGCCAGCAGCCAGACAGGGGGGAACACCGGGGAGCTGTTTTTT. Amino acids: CASSQTGGNTGELFF. V is TRBV6-2 or TRBV6-3 and J is TRBJ2-2, with 9 bases lining up with TRBD1. CDR1 and CDR2 (germline): MNHEY, SVGEGT. This CDR3 has 15 amino acids. Germline trimming cut 6 bases from V and 1 base from J; bases unmatched to any gene: 3.

This clonotype was counted ten times or more. This chain links TRBV7-2 with TRBJ2-5; D gene unclear. The CDR3 covers 13 residues. The germline V and J ends were trimmed by 1 base and 5 bases, with 8 bases remaining between them. CDR1 is SGHTA and CDR2 is FQGNSA in the germline V gene. CDR3 amino acids: CASSLGIVETQYF. As DNA, the CDR3 is TGTGCCAGCAGCTTAGGTATAGTGGAGACCCAGTACTTC.

The J gene is TRBJ2-1, the V gene TRBV9; D gene uncertain. Germline V gene sequence: CDR1 SGDLS, CDR2 YYNGEE. Trimming removed 3 bases from V and 8 bases from J, with 9 bases in between. The CDR3 runs 12 residues. The CDR3 is CASSDESDEQFF. Written as DNA, the CDR3 is TGTGCCAGCAGCGACGAAAGCGATGAGCAGTTCTTC.

The chain combines TRBV6-2 or TRBV6-3 with TRBJ1-2; a weak D match, TRBD1 (5 bases). The CDR3 covers 15 residues. V was cut by 7 bases and J by 6 bases, with 21 bases left in between. CDR1 is MNHEY, CDR2 SVGEGT, per germline. In DNA form, the CDR3 reads TGTGCCAGCAACCTACTCGCCGGGACTCCAGATGGCTACACCTTC. Translated: CASNLLAGTPDGYTF.

Many counts were recorded for this clonotype. The V call is TRBV6-2 or TRBV6-3, the J call TRBJ2-3; no firm D call. From germline, CDR1 is MNHEY and CDR2 SVGEGT. Trimming pared 7 bases from V and 2 bases from J, leaving 13 bases between. The CDR3 totals 14 residues. CDR3 sequence: CASMGPLITDTQYF. The CDR3, as DNA: TGTGCCAGCATGGGCCCCCTGATCACAGATACGCAGTATTTT.

This clonotype was counted a few times. The rearrangement uses TRBV7-9 and TRBJ1-2, with D possibly matching TRBD1 (6 bases). Germline CDR1 is SEHNR and CDR2 is FQNEAQ (reference sequence). The length of the CDR3 is 15 residues. Trimming left V 4 bases short and J 5 bases short, with 17 bases between. As DNA, the CDR3 is TGTGCCAGCAGCTCGGGGGCGCAACCCTCATATGGCTACACCTTC. Translation: CASSSGAQPSYGYTF. Complete variable domain (other parts from reference TRBV7-9 and TRBJ1-2): DTGVSQNPRHKITKRGQNVTFRCDPISEHNRLYWYRQTLGQGPEFLTYFQNEAQLEKSRLLSDRFSAERPKGSFSTLEIQRTEQGDSAMYLCASSSGAQPSYGYTFGSGTRLTVV.

This clonotype was detected ten times or more. This chain uses TRBV7-8 with TRBJ2-2; maybe TRBD2 (6 bases). The CDR3 contains 16 residues. Germline CDR1 SGHVS, CDR2 FQNEAQ. The V end was cut by 2 bases, the J end by 1 base, with 11 bases between. DNA of the CDR3: TGTGCCAGCAGCTTATACTCAGCGGGGAACACCGGGGAGCTGTTTTTT. It specifies CASSLYSAGNTGELFF.

This clonotype was seen more than once but under ten times. The chain joins TRBV30 to TRBJ2-2, with TRBD1 matching 9 bases. Germline CDR1 and CDR2: GTSNPN and SVGIG (reference sequence). With V trimmed by 1 base and J by 0 bases, 6 bases remained unmatched. The CDR3 contains 17 residues. CDR3 nucleotides: TGTGCCTGGAGTGACGGGACAGGGCTGGCGAACACCGGGGAGCTGTTTTTT. This sequence encodes CAWSDGTGLANTGELFF.

This clonotype has only a few counts. J is TRBJ2-5 and V is TRBV27, with TRBD2 as a possible D gene (7 bases). Trimming took 10 bases from V and 4 from J, leaving 16 bases between them. Germline loops: CDR1 MNHEY, CDR2 SMNVEV (reference sequence). The CDR3 extends over 13 amino acids. CDR3 region: CATSPGGRETQYF. CDR3 DNA sequence: TGTGCCACCAGCCCGGGGGGCAGAGAGACCCAGTACTTC.

The chain is built from TRBV7-9 and TRBJ1-1; 7 nucleotides agree with TRBD1. Trimming cost V 5 bases and J 10 bases; bases outside gene matches: 7. CDR3 length: 12 amino acids. CDR1 and CDR2 from the germline V gene are SEHNR and FQNEAQ (reference sequence). The CDR3 DNA follows: TGTGCCAGCAGCCAGGAGGGGGCTACAGCTTTCTTT. Translation: CASSQEGATAFF.

The chain joins TRBV15 to TRBJ2-2; D could derive from TRBD1 or TRBD2 (7 bases each). Trimming took 5 bases from V and 2 from J, leaving 12 bases between them. This CDR3 contains 15 residues. The V gene's germline CDR1 is LNHNV and CDR2 YYDKDF (reference sequence). The CDR3 region is CATSPRGGNTGELFF. CDR3 DNA: TGTGCCACCAGCCCCAGGGGGGGAAACACCGGGGAGCTGTTTTTT.

There are many counts of this clonotype. The chain carries TRBV12-5 and TRBJ2-1; D uncertain. Trimming took 5 bases from V and 2 from J, leaving 13 bases between them. Germline V gene lookup returns CDR1 LGHNT and CDR2 FRNRAP. CDR3 length: 15 residues. CDR3 DNA sequence: TGTGCTAGTGGTCCAGAAGTCACCCCCTACAATGAGCAGTTCTTC. It is translated as CASGPEVTPYNEQFF.

This clonotype was counted many times. This chain uses TRBV29-1 with TRBJ2-1; 7 bases are shared with TRBD2. Germline V gene data show CDR1 as SQVTM and CDR2 as ANQGSEA. V dropped 6 bases and J dropped 7; count of bases not matched to a gene: 9. This CDR3 comprises 13 residues. This CDR3 reads CSVDGGDVNEQFF. The CDR3 region has the DNA TGCAGCGTCGATGGGGGGGACGTGAATGAGCAGTTCTTC.